This T cell receptor beta chain was profiled in a study of identical twins. Study-wide results and caveats: Beta out-of-frame sequences showed weaker excess twin sharing. Potential partial confounding of zero-insertion analyses by invariant MAIT and iNKT cells was noted. Insertions were reduced in abundant cord blood beta clonotypes but not in memory repertoires.

Turning to this clonotype: Its antigen is still unknown.

Each CDR3 protein gets one entry after TCRdb re-called the 5' RACE reads with MiXCR. Counted here are about 530,000 distinct CDR3 sequences, approximately 20% occurring once; the ten biggest clones make up approximately 0.49%. The V end was cut by 5 bases, the J end by 0 bases, with 14 bases between. The CDR3 has 15 residues. The V gene's germline CDR1 is SGHAT and CDR2 FQNNGV. Among all donors, each was a healthy Caucasian. The same data also went into a second study, on yellow fever vaccine responses in identical twins.

This receptor was identified in a woman between 18 and 30 years old in good health. The rearrangement links TRBV11-2 to TRBJ2-7; perhaps TRBD2 as D (5 bases). Sequenced: CD4+ T cells sorted from blood. CDR3 in amino acids: CASSRPYGSSYEQYF. The CDR3 DNA is TGTGCCAGCAGCCGGCCCTATGGGAGCTCCTACGAGCAGTACTTC. The whole variable domain, filled in from reference TRBV11-2 and TRBJ2-7, reads EAGVAQSPRYKIIEKRQSVAFWCNPISGHATLYWYQQILGQGPKLLIQFQNNGVVDDSQLPKDRFSAERLKGVDSTLKIQPAKLEDSAVYLCASSRPYGSSYEQYFGPGTRLTVT.